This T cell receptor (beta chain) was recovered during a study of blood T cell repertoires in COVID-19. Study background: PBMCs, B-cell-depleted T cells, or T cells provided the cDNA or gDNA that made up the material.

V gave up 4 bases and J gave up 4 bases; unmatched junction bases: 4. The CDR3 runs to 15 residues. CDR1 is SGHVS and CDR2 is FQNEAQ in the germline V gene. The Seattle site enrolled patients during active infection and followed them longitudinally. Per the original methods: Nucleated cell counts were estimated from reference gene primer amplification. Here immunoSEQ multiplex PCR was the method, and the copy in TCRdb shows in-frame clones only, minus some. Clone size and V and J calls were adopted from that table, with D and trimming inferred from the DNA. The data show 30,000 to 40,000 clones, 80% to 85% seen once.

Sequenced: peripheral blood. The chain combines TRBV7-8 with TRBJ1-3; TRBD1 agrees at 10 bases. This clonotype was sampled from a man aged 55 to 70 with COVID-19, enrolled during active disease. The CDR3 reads CASSSDRGQGNTIYF. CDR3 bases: TGTGCCAGCAGCTCCGACAGGGGGCAAGGAAACACCATATATTTT.